This T cell receptor (beta chain) was identified during a study of cytomegalovirus exposure and HLA in healthy donors. Study-wide results and caveats: Sequencing had likely introduced a cluster of highly shared sequence variants as an artifact. A previous analysis found most TCR beta V segments productive roughly 87% or roughly 30% of the time. Later analysis suggested links between common viral pathogens and several top significant clusters.

This PCR relied on a set of 60 Vbeta primers and 13 Jbeta primers. Some clones are missing from TCRdb's copy, which holds only in-frame ones; the method was immunoSEQ multiplex PCR. The sample lists 200,000 to 250,000 clones, approximately 82% seen once, with 0.55% to 0.7% in the top ten. As for this clone: What it recognizes is unknown.

V was trimmed by 1 base and J by 2 bases, leaving 12 bases between them. CDR3 length: 14 amino acids. In germline, CDR1 is SQVTM, CDR2 ANQGSEA. The sequenced sample consisted of PBMCs. The V gene is TRBV29-1, the J gene TRBJ2-7; the D gene is possibly TRBD1 (7 bases). This receptor was taken from a woman between 35 and 50 years old in good health and CMV-seronegative. The CDR3 nucleotides read TGCAGCGTTGAAGTAGGGGGGACAGCCTACGAGCAGTACTTC. Amino acid sequence: CSVEVGGTAYEQYF.